These 9 T cell receptor beta chains share one sample of origin, sequenced in a study of early stage breast cancer tumors (TCRdb year 2017). Library construction relied on the immunoSEQ multiplex PCR assay. Not all clones reach the TCRdb copy of this immuneACCESS table, which keeps in-frame sequences only. Checked studies attribute under half of the gap to unresolved V genes and leave the rest unexplained. This sample has around 11,000 clones in its table, and 75% to 85% of those were observed once. The ten largest clones represent around 13% of the sample. Input material: breast tumor tissue. These receptors were taken from a person in their 70s with breast cancer.

V is TRBV4-1 and J is TRBJ2-4, with D tentatively TRBD2 (5 bases). The CDR3 covers 18 residues. Trimming left V 1 base short and J 8 bases short, with 24 bases between. Germline V gene sequence: CDR1 MGHRA, CDR2 YSYEKL. CDR3 bases: TGCGCCAGCAGCCAAGCCGTACGCAAGGAGGATCGTGGGGACATTCAGTACTTC. This translates into CASSQAVRKEDRGDIQYF.

In this sample, this clone turned up once. The rearrangement uses TRBV7-9 and TRBJ1-1; D not certain. Trimming pared 5 bases from V and 2 bases from J, leaving 12 bases between. Per the germline V gene, CDR1 is SEHNR and CDR2 is FQNEAQ (reference sequence). This CDR3 is built from 14 residues. The CDR3 coding sequence is TGTGCCAGCAGCCGCTCGCGGGGAAACACTGAAGCTTTCTTT. It codes for CASSRSRGNTEAFF.

The V gene is TRBV5-1, the J gene TRBJ1-1, with 7 bases matching TRBD1. V lost 6 bases and J lost 1; bases outside the gene matches: 12. Germline V gene data show CDR1 as SGHRS and CDR2 as YFSETQ. CDR3 length: 16 amino acids. The DNA for the CDR3 is TGCGCCAGCACTGACCCGGGACAGCCTCCGAACACTGAAGCTTTCTTT. It codes for CASTDPGQPPNTEAFF.

This clone was seen a few times. The V gene is TRBV5-1, the J gene TRBJ1-2; D call uncertain. The CDR3 has 12 amino acids. Germline V gene data show CDR1 as SGHRS and CDR2 as YFSETQ. The V end lost 3 bases, the J end lost 6 bases, and 9 bases lay between the germline ends. As DNA, the CDR3 is TGCGCCAGCAGCTATAACATGGATGGCTACACCTTC. Its translation is CASSYNMDGYTF.

The J gene is TRBJ2-4, the V gene TRBV7-3; perhaps TRBD2 as D (5 bases). Germline CDR1 is SGHTA and CDR2 is FQGTGA. CDR3 size: 13 residues. The germline V and J ends were trimmed by 1 base and 8 bases, with 9 bases remaining between them. The CDR3 DNA reads as TGTGCCAGCAGCTTAAGTAGCGTAGACATTCAGTACTTC. Protein product: CASSLSSVDIQYF. The variable domain in full, completed from reference TRBV7-3 and TRBJ2-4, reads GAGVSQTPSNKVTEKGKYVELRCDPISGHTALYWYRQSLGQGPEFLIYFQGTGAADDSGLPNDRFFAVRPEGSVSTLKIQRTERGDSAVYLCASSLSSVDIQYFGAGTRLSVL.

V is TRBV5-8 and J is TRBJ1-6, with a tentative D call TRBD1 (6 bases). V was pared by 3 bases and J by 7 bases, with 14 bases between. Germline CDR1 is SGHTS and CDR2 is YDEGEE. The CDR3 runs to 15 residues. The chain's CDR3 is CASSYKQGRNSPLHF. For the CDR3, the DNA is TGTGCCAGCAGCTACAAACAGGGTAGGAATTCACCCCTCCACTTT.

The rearrangement links TRBV27 to TRBJ2-3, with TRBD2 as a possible D gene (6 bases). This CDR3 spans 14 amino acids. Looked up from germline, CDR1 is MNHEY and CDR2 is SMNVEV (reference sequence). The V and J ends lost 2 bases and 6 bases respectively, with 12 bases between them. DNA of the CDR3: TGTGCCAGCAGTTTACTAGCGACTCCGGATACGCAGTATTTT. Encoded protein: CASSLLATPDTQYF.

The rearrangement links TRBV7-9 to TRBJ2-6; D uncertain. Trimming shortened V by 10 bases and J by 0 bases, and 10 bases separated the two germline ends. Germline CDR1 SEHNR, CDR2 FQNEAQ (reference sequence). CDR3 length: 14 amino acids. The CDR3 DNA reads TGTGCCACCGGAGAAGGCTCTGGGGCCAACGTCCTGACTTTC. Its translation: CATGEGSGANVLTF.

CDR3 amino acids: CASSEAGGRGTHTDTQYF. The DNA of the CDR3 is TGTGCCAGCAGCGAGGCTGGGGGGAGGGGGACTCACACAGATACGCAGTATTTT. The genes are TRBV9 and TRBJ2-3, with D perhaps TRBD2 (7 bases). V lost 3 bases and J 2 bases, leaving 22 bases between the germline ends. The CDR3 extends over 18 amino acids. Germline-derived CDR1 and CDR2 are SGDLS and YYNGEE.